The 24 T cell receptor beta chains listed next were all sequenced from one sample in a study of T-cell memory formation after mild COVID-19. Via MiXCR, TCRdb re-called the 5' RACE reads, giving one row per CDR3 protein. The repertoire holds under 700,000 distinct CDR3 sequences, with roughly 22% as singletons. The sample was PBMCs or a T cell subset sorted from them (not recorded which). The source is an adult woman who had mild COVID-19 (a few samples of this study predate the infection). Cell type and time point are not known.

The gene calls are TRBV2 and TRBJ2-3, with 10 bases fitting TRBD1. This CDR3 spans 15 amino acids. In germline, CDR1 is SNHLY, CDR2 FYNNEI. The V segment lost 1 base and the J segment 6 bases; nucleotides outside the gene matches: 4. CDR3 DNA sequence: TGTGCCAGCAGTGAAGGGGACAGGGGTTGGGATACGCAGTATTTT. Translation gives CASSEGDRGWDTQYF.

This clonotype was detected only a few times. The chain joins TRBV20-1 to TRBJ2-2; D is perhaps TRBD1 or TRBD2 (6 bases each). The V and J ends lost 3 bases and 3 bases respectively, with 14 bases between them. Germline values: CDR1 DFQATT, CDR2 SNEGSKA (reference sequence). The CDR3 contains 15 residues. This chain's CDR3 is CSASTGAGDTGELFF. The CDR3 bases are TGCAGTGCTAGCACGGGGGCTGGGGACACCGGGGAGCTGTTTTTT.

The CDR3 DNA is TGCGCCAGCAGCCAAGATTTGACCCCCCTAAGTACGCAGTATTTT. As protein: CASSQDLTPLSTQYF. The rearrangement links TRBV4-3 to TRBJ2-3, with no clear D. This CDR3 region has 15 residues. Trimming removed 0 bases from V and 8 bases from J, with 15 bases in between. Germline CDR1 and CDR2: LGHNA and YSLEER.

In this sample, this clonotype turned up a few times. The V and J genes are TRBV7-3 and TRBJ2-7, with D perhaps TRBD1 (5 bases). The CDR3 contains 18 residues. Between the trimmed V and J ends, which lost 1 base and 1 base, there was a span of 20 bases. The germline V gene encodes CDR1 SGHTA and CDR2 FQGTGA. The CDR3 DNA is TGTGCCAGCAGCTTAAGTGGGCCCGCACTAAGGGGTTCCTACGAGCAGTACTTC. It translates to CASSLSGPALRGSYEQYF.

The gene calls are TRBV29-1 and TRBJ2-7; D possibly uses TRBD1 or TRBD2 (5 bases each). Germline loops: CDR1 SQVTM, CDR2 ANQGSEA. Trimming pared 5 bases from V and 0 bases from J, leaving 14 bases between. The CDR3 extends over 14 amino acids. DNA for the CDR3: TGCAGCGTTAGAGGGGACGGTCGCTCCTACGAGCAGTACTTC. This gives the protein CSVRGDGRSYEQYF.

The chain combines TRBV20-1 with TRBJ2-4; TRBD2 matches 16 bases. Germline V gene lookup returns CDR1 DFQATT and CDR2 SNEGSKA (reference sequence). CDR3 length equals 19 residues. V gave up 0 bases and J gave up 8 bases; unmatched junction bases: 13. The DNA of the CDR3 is TGCAGTGCTAGAGATGATCGGGGACTAGCGGGAGGGCCGGGGGACATTCAGTACTTC. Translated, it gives CSARDDRGLAGGPGDIQYF.

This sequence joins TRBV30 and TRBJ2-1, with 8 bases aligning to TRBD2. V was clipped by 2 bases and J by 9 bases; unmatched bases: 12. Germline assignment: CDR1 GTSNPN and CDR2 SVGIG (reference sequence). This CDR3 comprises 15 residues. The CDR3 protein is CAWSTGAGETAEQFF. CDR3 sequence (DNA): TGTGCCTGGAGTACAGGAGCGGGAGAGACGGCTGAGCAGTTCTTC.

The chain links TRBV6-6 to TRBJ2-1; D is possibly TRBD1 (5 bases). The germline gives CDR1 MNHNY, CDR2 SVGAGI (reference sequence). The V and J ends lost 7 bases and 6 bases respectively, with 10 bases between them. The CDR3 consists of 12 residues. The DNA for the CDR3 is TGTGCCAGCACGACAGCTCTCAATGAGCAGTTCTTC. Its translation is CASTTALNEQFF.

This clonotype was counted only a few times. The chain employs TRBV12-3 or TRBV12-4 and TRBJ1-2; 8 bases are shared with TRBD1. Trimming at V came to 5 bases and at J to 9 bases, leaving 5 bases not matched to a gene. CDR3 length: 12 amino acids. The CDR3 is CASSVQGASYTF. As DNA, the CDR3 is TGTGCCAGCAGTGTGCAGGGGGCTAGCTACACCTTC.

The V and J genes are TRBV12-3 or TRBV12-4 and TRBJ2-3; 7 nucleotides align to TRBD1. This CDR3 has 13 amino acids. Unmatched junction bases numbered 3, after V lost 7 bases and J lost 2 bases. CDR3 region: CASTGQVTDTQYF. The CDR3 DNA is TGTGCCAGCACTGGACAGGTCACAGATACGCAGTATTTT.

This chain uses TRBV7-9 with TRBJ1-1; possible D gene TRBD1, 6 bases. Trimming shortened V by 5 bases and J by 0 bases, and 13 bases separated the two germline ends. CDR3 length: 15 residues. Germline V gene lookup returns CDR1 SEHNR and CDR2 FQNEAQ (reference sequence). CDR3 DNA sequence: TGTGCCAGCAGCGCTACCGGGACACTGAACACTGAAGCTTTCTTT. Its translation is CASSATGTLNTEAFF.

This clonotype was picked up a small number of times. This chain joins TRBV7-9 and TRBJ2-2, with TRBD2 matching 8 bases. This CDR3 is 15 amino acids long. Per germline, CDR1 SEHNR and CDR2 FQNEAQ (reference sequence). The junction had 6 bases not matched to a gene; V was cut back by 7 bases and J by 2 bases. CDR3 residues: CASIRTSPNTGELFF. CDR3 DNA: TGTGCCAGCATCAGGACTAGCCCTAACACCGGGGAGCTGTTTTTT.

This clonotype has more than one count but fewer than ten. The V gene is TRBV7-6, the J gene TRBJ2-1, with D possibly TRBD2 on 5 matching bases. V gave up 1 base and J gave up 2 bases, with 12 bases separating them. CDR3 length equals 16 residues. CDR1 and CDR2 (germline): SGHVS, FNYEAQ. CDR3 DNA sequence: TGTGCCAGCAGCTTAGGTCAACTAGACCCCTACAATGAGCAGTTCTTC. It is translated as CASSLGQLDPYNEQFF.

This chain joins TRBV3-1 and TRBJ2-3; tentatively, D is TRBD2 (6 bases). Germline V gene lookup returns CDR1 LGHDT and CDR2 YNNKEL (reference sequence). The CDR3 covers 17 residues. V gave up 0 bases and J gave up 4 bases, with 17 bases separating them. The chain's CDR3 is CASSQDWPGVIADTQYF. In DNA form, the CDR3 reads TGTGCCAGCAGCCAAGATTGGCCGGGGGTAATAGCAGATACGCAGTATTTT.

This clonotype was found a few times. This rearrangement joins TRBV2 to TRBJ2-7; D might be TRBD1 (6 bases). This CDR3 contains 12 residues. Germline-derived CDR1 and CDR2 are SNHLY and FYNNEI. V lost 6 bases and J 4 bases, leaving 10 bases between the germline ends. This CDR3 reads CASRDSYYEQYF. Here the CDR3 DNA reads TGTGCCAGCAGGGACAGCTATTACGAGCAGTACTTC.

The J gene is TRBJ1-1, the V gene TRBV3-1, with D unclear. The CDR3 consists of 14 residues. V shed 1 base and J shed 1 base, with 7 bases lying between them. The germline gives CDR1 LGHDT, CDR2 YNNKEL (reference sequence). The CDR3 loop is CASSQGGGNTEAFF. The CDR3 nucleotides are TGTGCCAGCAGCCAAGGGGGAGGGAACACTGAAGCTTTCTTT.

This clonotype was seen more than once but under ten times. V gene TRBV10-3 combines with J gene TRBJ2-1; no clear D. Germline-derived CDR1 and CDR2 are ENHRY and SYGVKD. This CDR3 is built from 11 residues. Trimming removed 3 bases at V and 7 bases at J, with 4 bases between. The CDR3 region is CAISDVNEQFF. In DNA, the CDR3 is TGTGCCATCAGTGACGTGAATGAGCAGTTCTTC.

The CDR3 DNA reads TGCAGTGCTAGCCGCGGGGCTGGCTATGGCTACACCTTC. Translating it yields CSASRGAGYGYTF. J is TRBJ1-2 and V is TRBV20-1, with D perhaps TRBD1 (5 bases). The germline V and J ends were trimmed by 3 bases and 4 bases, with 12 bases remaining between them. The CDR3 extends over 13 amino acids. The V gene's germline CDR1 is DFQATT and CDR2 SNEGSKA (reference sequence).

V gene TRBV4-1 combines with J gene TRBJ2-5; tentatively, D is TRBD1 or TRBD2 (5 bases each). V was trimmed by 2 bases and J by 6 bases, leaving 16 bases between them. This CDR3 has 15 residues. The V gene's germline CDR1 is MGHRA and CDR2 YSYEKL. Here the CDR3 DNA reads TGCGCCAGCAGCCAAAACCGGGACCCCATCCAGACCCAGTACTTC. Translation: CASSQNRDPIQTQYF.

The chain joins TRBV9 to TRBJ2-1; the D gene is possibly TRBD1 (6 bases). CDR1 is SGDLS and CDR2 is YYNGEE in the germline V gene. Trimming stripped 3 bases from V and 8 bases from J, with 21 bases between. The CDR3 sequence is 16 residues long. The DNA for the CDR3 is TGTGCCAGCAGCGCGTACGGACAGAGGAGGTTGGATGAGCAGTTCTTC. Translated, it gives CASSAYGQRRLDEQFF. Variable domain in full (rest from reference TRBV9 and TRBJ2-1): DSGVTQTPKHLITATGQRVTLRCSPRSGDLSVYWYQQSLDQGLQFLIQYYNGEERAKGNILERFSAQQFPDLHSELNLSSLELGDSALYFCASSAYGQRRLDEQFFGPGTRLTVL.

The CDR3 reads CASRLVGEAEAFF. CDR3 DNA sequence: TGTGCCAGCCGCTTAGTAGGAGAGGCTGAAGCTTTCTTT. This chain uses TRBV6-5 with TRBJ1-1; D remains unclear. V was shortened by 8 bases and J by 6 bases, with 16 bases between the two germline ends. The CDR3 has 13 amino acids. Germline V CDR1 and CDR2: MNHEY, SVGAGI.

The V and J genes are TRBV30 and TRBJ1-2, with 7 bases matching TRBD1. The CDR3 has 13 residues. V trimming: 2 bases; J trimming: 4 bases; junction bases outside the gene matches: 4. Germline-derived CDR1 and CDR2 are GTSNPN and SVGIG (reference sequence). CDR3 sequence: CAWSKGAGYGYTF. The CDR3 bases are TGTGCCTGGAGTAAGGGGGCAGGCTATGGCTACACCTTC.

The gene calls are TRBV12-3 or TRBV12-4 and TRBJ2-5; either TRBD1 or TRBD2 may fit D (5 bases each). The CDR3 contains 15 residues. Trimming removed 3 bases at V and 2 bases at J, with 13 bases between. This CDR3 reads CASSFRGVIQETQYF. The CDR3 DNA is TGTGCCAGCAGTTTTAGAGGGGTCATACAAGAGACCCAGTACTTC.

CDR3 residues: CASSLRVAAGPYGYTF. In nucleotides, the CDR3 is TGTGCCAGCAGCTTAAGAGTAGCGGCAGGGCCCTATGGCTACACCTTC. The chain carries TRBV7-8 and TRBJ1-2; D might be TRBD1 (5 bases). V was clipped by 2 bases and J by 4 bases, with 17 bases between them. Looked up from germline, CDR1 is SGHVS and CDR2 is FQNEAQ. This CDR3 has 16 residues.